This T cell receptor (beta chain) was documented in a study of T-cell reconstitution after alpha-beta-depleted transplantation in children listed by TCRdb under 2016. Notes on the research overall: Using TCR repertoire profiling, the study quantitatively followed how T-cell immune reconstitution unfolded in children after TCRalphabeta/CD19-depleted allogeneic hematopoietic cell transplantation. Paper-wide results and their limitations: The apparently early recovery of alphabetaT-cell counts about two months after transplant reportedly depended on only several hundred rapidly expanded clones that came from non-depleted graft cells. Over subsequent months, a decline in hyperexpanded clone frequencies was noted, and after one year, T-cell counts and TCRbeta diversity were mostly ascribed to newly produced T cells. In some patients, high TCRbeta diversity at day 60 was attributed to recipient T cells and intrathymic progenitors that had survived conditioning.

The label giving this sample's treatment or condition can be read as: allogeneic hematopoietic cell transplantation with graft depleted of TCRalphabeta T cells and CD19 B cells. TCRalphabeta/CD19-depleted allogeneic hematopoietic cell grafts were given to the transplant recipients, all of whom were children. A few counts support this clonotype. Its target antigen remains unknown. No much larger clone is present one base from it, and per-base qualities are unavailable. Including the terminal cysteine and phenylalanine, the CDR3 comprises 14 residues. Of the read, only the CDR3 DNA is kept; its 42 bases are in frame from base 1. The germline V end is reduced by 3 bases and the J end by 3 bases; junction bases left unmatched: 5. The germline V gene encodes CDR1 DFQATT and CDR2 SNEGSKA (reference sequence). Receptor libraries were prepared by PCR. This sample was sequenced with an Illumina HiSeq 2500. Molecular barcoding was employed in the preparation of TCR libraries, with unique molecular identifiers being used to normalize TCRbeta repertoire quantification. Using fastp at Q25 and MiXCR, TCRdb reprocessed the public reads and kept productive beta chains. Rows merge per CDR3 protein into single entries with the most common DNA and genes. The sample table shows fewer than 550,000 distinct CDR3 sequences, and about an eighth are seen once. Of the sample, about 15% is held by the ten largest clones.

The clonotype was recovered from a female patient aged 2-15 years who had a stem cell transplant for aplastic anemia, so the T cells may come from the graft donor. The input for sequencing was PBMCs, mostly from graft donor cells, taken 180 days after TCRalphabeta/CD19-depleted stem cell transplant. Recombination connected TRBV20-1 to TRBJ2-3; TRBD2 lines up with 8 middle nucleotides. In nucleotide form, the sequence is TGCAGTGCTAGTGAGCGGGAGCGAACAGATACGCAGTATTTT. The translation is CSASERERTDTQYF.